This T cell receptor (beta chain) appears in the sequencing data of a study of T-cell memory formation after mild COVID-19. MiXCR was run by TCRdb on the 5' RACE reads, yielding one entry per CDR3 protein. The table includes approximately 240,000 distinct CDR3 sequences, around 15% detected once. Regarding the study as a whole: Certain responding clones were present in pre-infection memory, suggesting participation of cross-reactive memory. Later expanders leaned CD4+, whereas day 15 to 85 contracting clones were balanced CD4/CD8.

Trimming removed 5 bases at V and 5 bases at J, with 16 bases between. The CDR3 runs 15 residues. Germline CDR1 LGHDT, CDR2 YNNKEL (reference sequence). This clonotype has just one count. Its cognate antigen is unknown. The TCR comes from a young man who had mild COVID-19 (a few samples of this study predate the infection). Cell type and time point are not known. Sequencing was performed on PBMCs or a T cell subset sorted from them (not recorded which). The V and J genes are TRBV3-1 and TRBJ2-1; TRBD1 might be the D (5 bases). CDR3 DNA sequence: TGTGCCAGCAGCTACCCCAGGGATCTGGACAATGAGCAGTTCTTC. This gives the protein CASSYPRDLDNEQFF.